The entry below gives a single TCR beta chain sequence along with its context. Its antigen is undetermined. Trimming removed 1 base from V and 2 bases from J; junction bases left unmatched: 2. The length of the CDR3 is 16 residues. The germline CDR1 and CDR2 sequences are SGHAT and FQNNGV. The data were obtained in a study of cytomegalovirus exposure and HLA in healthy donors. Study background: Approximately 80 million unique TCRs from HLA-typed donors were held in an early data release.

PCR involved 60 Vbeta and 13 Jbeta primers. Measured with immunoSEQ multiplex PCR; TCRdb has only the in-frame clones, and not every one. The sample lists 90,000 to 140,000 clones, 76% occurring once. General study points: There were several of the most significant clusters that appeared linked to common viral pathogens in a later analysis. Segments of the TCR beta V type were, in most cases, productive about 87% or about 30% of the time in an earlier analysis.

Sequenced material: PBMCs. The rearrangement links TRBV11-2 to TRBJ2-6, with 7 bases fitting TRBD1. This sequence was found in a middle-aged man in good health and CMV-seropositive. CDR3 amino acids: CASSLAGTAGANVLTF. The CDR3 region has the DNA TGTGCCAGCAGCTTAGCCGGGACAGCTGGGGCCAACGTCCTGACTTTC.